This passage covers 21 T cell receptor beta chains from one sample sequenced in a study of blood T cell repertoires in COVID-19. Sequencing was performed with immunoSEQ multiplex PCR; in TCRdb, only in-frame clones are kept and a portion is missing. The sample lists about 140,000 clones, 70% to 90% seen once, with over 1.5% in the top ten. The sequenced material came from peripheral blood. Receptors originate from a man between 65 and 79 years old with acute or convalescent COVID-19.

The chain recombines TRBV24-1 with TRBJ2-3, with D possibly matching TRBD1 (6 bases). Germline-derived CDR1 and CDR2 are KGHDR and SFDVKD. This CDR3 is built from 17 residues. Trimming cost V 3 bases and J 3 bases, with 18 bases left between them. CDR3 sequence reads: CATSDTRGGKGTDTQYF. The CDR3 DNA is TGTGCCACCAGTGATACCAGGGGTGGGAAAGGAACAGATACGCAGTATTTT.

The chain uses TRBV19 and TRBJ1-1; 8 bases fit TRBD1. Germline V CDR1 and CDR2: LNHDA, SQIVND (reference sequence). Losses at the gene ends were 4 bases for V and 1 base for J; bases not matched to a gene: 11. The length of the CDR3 is 17 residues. The CDR3 DNA is TGTGCCAGTAGTACGAATAGTCCCGGGACAGGGAACACTGAAGCTTTCTTT. It encodes CASSTNSPGTGNTEAFF.

This clone came up once. The chain is built from TRBV5-1 and TRBJ1-2; 9 nucleotides line up with TRBD1. The trim removed 3 bases at V and 6 bases at J, leaving 6 bases unmatched. The CDR3 loop spans 14 amino acids. From germline, CDR1 is SGHRS and CDR2 YFSETQ. The CDR3 spells CASSSQGASDGYTF. Here the CDR3 DNA reads TGCGCCAGCAGCTCACAGGGGGCGAGTGATGGCTACACCTTC.

The chain carries TRBV9 and TRBJ1-5; tentative D call: TRBD1 (5 bases). Germline V CDR1 and CDR2: SGDLS, YYNGEE. The CDR3 consists of 13 residues. With 0 bases removed from V and 5 bases from J, the gap between germline ends came to 6 bases. The DNA of the CDR3 is TGTGCCAGCAGCGTAGGACAGTATCAGCCCCAGCATTTT. Translated: CASSVGQYQPQHF.

The chain's CDR3 is CASSPDRSGPDTQYF. The CDR3 DNA is TGTGCCAGCAGTCCCGACAGGTCGGGCCCAGATACGCAGTATTTT. The chain is built from TRBV2 and TRBJ2-3, with D perhaps TRBD1 (6 bases). The CDR3 spans 15 residues. Trimming took off 5 bases at V and 4 bases at J, with 16 bases between the two ends. CDR1 SNHLY and CDR2 FYNNEI come from the germline V gene.

This clone has a single count. This rearrangement joins TRBV29-1 to TRBJ2-5; 7 positions match TRBD1. The germline gives CDR1 SQVTM, CDR2 ANQGSEA. V shed 7 bases, J shed 2 bases, and the junction held 4 bases outside the gene matches. The CDR3 consists of 12 residues. The CDR3 DNA sequence: TGCAGCGGGGGACAGATACAAGAGACCCAGTACTTC. It specifies CSGGQIQETQYF.

The J gene is TRBJ1-2, the V gene TRBV6-5; TRBD1 aligns across 8 bases. The trim removed 4 bases at V and 2 bases at J, leaving 6 bases unmatched. Germline V gene data show CDR1 as MNHEY and CDR2 as SVGAGI. The CDR3 spans 15 residues. The DNA of the CDR3 is TGTGCCAGCAGTTCCTCAGGGGGCCTCAACTATGGCTACACCTTC. Protein product: CASSSSGGLNYGYTF.

The J gene is TRBJ1-3, the V gene TRBV11-2; 8 bases align to TRBD1. The J segment lost 3 bases and the V segment lost 0 bases, leaving 4 bases of the junction unmatched. This CDR3 comprises 16 residues. In germline, CDR1 is SGHAT, CDR2 FQNNGV. The CDR3 nucleotides are TGTGCCAGCAGCTTAGAAAGGACAGGGTATGGAAACACCATATATTTT. The encoded protein is CASSLERTGYGNTIYF.

V usage is TRBV19 and J usage is TRBJ1-2, with 10 bases lining up with TRBD1. Germline trimming cut 5 bases from V and 4 bases from J; bases unmatched to any gene: 25. The germline gives CDR1 LNHDA, CDR2 SQIVND (reference sequence). This CDR3 contains 21 residues. CDR3 nucleotides: TGTGCCAGTAGTTCCCCCCGGGACAGGGGCCCTTCGTCCAGTTCCTTCTATGGCTACACCTTC. Protein product: CASSSPRDRGPSSSSFYGYTF.

This clone has a handful of counts. At one end the junction does not follow the germline gene, possibly because of a read error. The chain is built from TRBV29-1 and TRBJ2-1; TRBD2 is a possible D gene (5 bases). The germline gives CDR1 SQVTM, CDR2 ANQGSEA. This CDR3 contains 12 residues. For the CDR3, the DNA is TGTAGCGTAAGGAGGCCCTACAATGAGCAGTTCTTC. Protein product: CSVRRPYNEQFF.

The chain has TRBV24-1 and TRBJ2-5; D possibly corresponds to TRBD1 (5 bases). CDR3 length equals 14 residues. Trimming took off 2 bases at V and 4 bases at J, with 10 bases between the two ends. Germline values: CDR1 KGHDR, CDR2 SFDVKD. CDR3 residues: CATSDSGMGETQYF. The CDR3 nucleotides read TGTGCCACCAGTGATTCAGGGATGGGAGAGACCCAGTACTTC.

The V gene is TRBV18, the J gene TRBJ1-2; weak D call: TRBD1 (6 bases). V lost 3 bases and J 1 base, leaving 15 bases between the germline ends. Germline V lookup: CDR1 KGHSH, CDR2 LQKENI. CDR3 length: 16 residues. The CDR3 DNA reads TGTGCCAGCTCACCTTCGACAGGCGAAATTAACTATGGCTACACCTTC. This translates into CASSPSTGEINYGYTF.

The chain couples TRBV9 to TRBJ2-3; D is perhaps TRBD1 (6 bases). Trimming removed 0 bases at V and 0 bases at J, with 11 bases between. The CDR3 consists of 16 residues. The germline CDR1 and CDR2 sequences are SGDLS and YYNGEE. Here the CDR3 DNA reads TGTGCCAGCAGCGTAGGGGCAGGGGATAGCACAGATACGCAGTATTTT. Protein sequence: CASSVGAGDSTDTQYF.

The chain has TRBV7-9 and TRBJ1-4; tentatively, D is TRBD1 (5 bases). The CDR3 is 14 amino acids. CDR1 is SEHNR, CDR2 FQNEAQ, per germline (reference sequence). Trimming left V 7 bases short and J 0 bases short, with 9 bases between. The CDR3 DNA reads as TGTGCCAGCACCGACAGTTCAACTAATGAAAAACTGTTTTTT. It encodes CASTDSSTNEKLFF.

This clone was detected a few times. V and J are TRBV6-5 and TRBJ1-3, with D perhaps TRBD1 (6 bases). Trimming cost V 6 bases and J 2 bases, with 14 bases left between them. The CDR3 contains 15 residues. Looked up from germline, CDR1 is MNHEY and CDR2 is SVGAGI. This chain's CDR3 is CASSKTGPAGNTIYF. CDR3 nucleotide sequence: TGTGCCAGCAGCAAGACAGGACCTGCTGGAAACACCATATATTTT.

The chain recombines TRBV9 with TRBJ2-3, with D hard to call. V was shortened by 1 base and J by 7 bases, with 7 bases between the two germline ends. The germline CDR1 and CDR2 sequences are SGDLS and YYNGEE. This CDR3 has 12 amino acids. The CDR3 reads CASSVSQNTQYF. The CDR3 region has the DNA TGTGCCAGCAGCGTATCCCAGAATACGCAGTATTTT.

The CDR3 sequence is CASSWTSGSHNEQFF. DNA of the CDR3: TGCGCCAGCAGCTGGACTAGCGGGAGTCACAATGAGCAGTTCTTC. This sequence joins TRBV5-1 and TRBJ2-1; 13 bases align to TRBD2. This CDR3 has 15 residues. The germline V gene encodes CDR1 SGHRS and CDR2 YFSETQ. With 3 bases clipped from V and 5 bases from J, the junction kept 2 bases outside the gene matches.

The chain employs TRBV5-1 and TRBJ2-3; TRBD1 is a possible D gene (6 bases). Trimming left V 3 bases short and J 4 bases short, with 12 bases between. There are 14 residues in the CDR3. CDR1 SGHRS and CDR2 YFSETQ come from the germline V gene. This chain's CDR3 is CASSYGRGADTQYF. The CDR3 region has the DNA TGCGCCAGCAGCTATGGCAGGGGTGCAGATACGCAGTATTTT. Using reference TRBV5-1 and TRBJ2-3 for the parts outside the CDR3, the full variable domain is KAGVTQTPRYLIKTRGQQVTLSCSPISGHRSVSWYQQTPGQGLQFLFEYFSETQRNKGNFPGRFSGRQFSNSRSEMNVSTLELGDSALYLCASSYGRGADTQYFGPGTRLTVL.

V gene TRBV3-1 (or the pseudogene TRBV3-2) combines with J gene TRBJ2-7; 10 nucleotides line up with TRBD2. Germline V gives CDR1 LGHDT, CDR2 YNNKEL (reference sequence). V was clipped by 1 base and J by 6 bases; unmatched bases: 21. This CDR3 has 20 residues. As DNA, the CDR3 is TGTGCCAGCAGCCAAGGGGCCCTAACTAGCGGGGCAGCCTTCTTAGTCGAGCAGTACTTC. It is translated as CASSQGALTSGAAFLVEQYF.

This chain connects TRBV19 to TRBJ2-4; a weak D match, TRBD2 (5 bases). Germline assignment: CDR1 LNHDA and CDR2 SQIVND (reference sequence). Trimming took off 5 bases at V and 6 bases at J, with 11 bases between the two ends. This CDR3 has 13 residues. As DNA, the CDR3 is TGTGCCAGTAGTGCCCAGGCGGGAAACATTCAGTACTTC. Translation: CASSAQAGNIQYF.

The chain couples TRBV29-1 to TRBJ2-1, with 9 bases matching TRBD2. Trimming at V came to 4 bases and at J to 0 bases, leaving 19 bases not matched to a gene. Germline CDR1 SQVTM, CDR2 ANQGSEA. The CDR3 contains 20 residues. In DNA form, the CDR3 reads TGCAGCGTTGGGACACAAGGGCTGGCTAGCGGGGAAAGCTCCTACAATGAGCAGTTCTTC. As protein: CSVGTQGLASGESSYNEQFF.